This T cell receptor beta chain came from a study of naive and memory T cell subsets. Study-wide results and limits: Each distinct alpha or beta sequence counts as one clonotype. A few larger clonotypes appeared in naive repertoires, especially CD8, possibly memory cells re-expressing CD45RA. Naive and memory repertoire findings lacked a ground truth for validation.

Details on this clonotype: What it binds is not known.

Both TRBC1 and TRBC2 were covered by a beta constant-region primer of two equimolar oligonucleotides. Ligated cDNA was amplified by four rounds of PCR with nested alpha and beta constant-region primers and SP2. Via MiXCR, TCRdb re-called the UMI-ligation and nested PCR reads, giving one row per CDR3 protein. Seen here are around 160,000 distinct CDR3 sequences, approximately 24% observed once, and the top ten hold around 0.097%. The sample was naive CD4+ T cells from blood. This TCR derives from a human donor in good health.

CDR3: CASSSEQGAGNIQYF. The CDR3 DNA follows: TGTGCCAGCAGTTCCGAACAGGGGGCAGGGAACATTCAGTACTTC. This chain joins TRBV2 and TRBJ2-4; 9 nucleotides agree with TRBD1. This CDR3 is 15 amino acids long. The germline V gene encodes CDR1 SNHLY and CDR2 FYNNEI. V lost 5 bases, J lost 7 bases, and 9 bases stayed unmatched.